Listed below are T cell receptor beta chains from one sample, sequenced in a study of CD8 T cells in ankylosing spondylitis. TCRdb itself ran the 5' RACE reads through MiXCR, one entry per CDR3 protein. The sample carries more than 500,000 distinct CDR3 sequences, roughly 5.3% recorded once. The sample comprised blood, either unsorted or a sorted T cell fraction (not recorded which). The receptors shown here come from a male donor with ankylosing spondylitis. Both conserved end residues are part of each CDR3. A D gene is named only where the DNA matches it firmly. Size tells how often a clone was seen (once, few, many) or the class of an expanded clone, and some rows leave it out.

d_gene	j_gene	abundance	v_gene	CDR3aa	CDR3nt
NA	TRBJ1-2	many	TRBV7-9	CASSSGTREGYTF	TGTGCCAGCAGTTCCGGGACAAGGGAAGGCTACACCTTC
TRBD2	TRBJ2-3	NA	TRBV20-1	CSASRDYLTDTQYF	TGCAGTGCGAGCCGGGACTACCTCACAGATACGCAGTATTTT
TRBD2	TRBJ2-1	many	TRBV7-2	CASSPASGLSYNEQFF	TGTGCCAGCAGCCCGGCTAGCGGGCTCTCCTACAATGAGCAGTTCTTC
NA	TRBJ1-5	many	TRBV7-9	CASSLGAQTQHF	TGTGCCAGCAGCTTAGGGGCACAGACCCAGCATTTT
NA	TRBJ1-3	many	TRBV12-3/TRBV12-4	CASSLRNTIYF	TGTGCCAGCAGTTTACGAAACACCATATATTTT
NA	TRBJ2-5	many	TRBV29-1	CSVRRDFPETQYF	TGCAGCGTGCGCCGGGACTTCCCTGAGACCCAGTACTTC
NA	TRBJ2-7	few	TRBV20-1	CSARALVLLGAGEQYF	TGCAGTGCTAGGGCCCTCGTTCTTTTGGGGGCAGGCGAGCAGTACTTC
NA	TRBJ2-1	many	TRBV20-1	CSAHQPDNEQFF	TGCAGTGCTCACCAACCCGACAATGAGCAGTTCTTC
TRBD2	TRBJ2-5	many	TRBV2	CASKGLAGGDLETQYF	TGTGCCAGCAAGGGACTAGCGGGAGGGGATTTGGAGACCCAGTACTTC
TRBD2	TRBJ2-5	many	TRBV20-1	CSVQAGGLTRTQYF	TGCAGTGTCCAGGCGGGAGGGTTGACAAGGACCCAGTACTTC
TRBD2	TRBJ2-5	many	TRBV9	CASSTSGGPQETQYF	TGTGCCAGCAGCACTAGCGGGGGGCCCCAAGAGACCCAGTACTTC
NA	TRBJ2-7	many	TRBV5-1	CASSTDTYEQYF	TGCGCCAGCAGCACGGACACCTACGAGCAGTACTTC
NA	TRBJ1-6	many	TRBV10-3	CAISGGANNSPLHF	TGTGCCATCAGTGGGGGCGCGAATAATTCACCCCTCCACTTT
TRBD2	TRBJ2-1	once	TRBV30	CAWSVKGRGLAGEVDEQFF	TGTGCCTGGAGTGTCAAGGGAAGGGGACTAGCGGGAGAGGTGGATGAGCAGTTCTTC
NA	TRBJ1-2	many	TRBV6-4	CASSASTGANYGYTF	TGTGCCAGCAGTGCCTCGACAGGAGCTAACTATGGCTACACCTTC
NA	TRBJ1-3	many	TRBV7-2	CASSLEAGLGNTIYF	TGTGCCAGCAGCTTAGAGGCAGGGTTGGGGAACACCATATATTTT
NA	TRBJ1-4	many	TRBV5-5	CASSLYRDNEKLFF	TGTGCCAGCAGCTTGTACAGGGATAATGAAAAACTGTTTTTT
NA	TRBJ1-2	many	TRBV5-1	CASSLAVGGVYGYTF	TGCGCCAGCAGCTTGGCCGTTGGAGGGGTCTATGGCTACACCTTC
NA	TRBJ2-5	few	TRBV20-1	CSARDPKWTQYF	TGCAGTGCTAGAGATCCCAAGTGGACCCAGTACTTC
NA	TRBJ1-1	many	TRBV29-1	CSVDRVLPNTEAFF	TGCAGCGTTGACAGGGTTTTACCGAACACTGAAGCTTTCTTT
NA	TRBJ2-2	few	TRBV27	CASSLKVGTGELFF	TGTGCCAGCAGTTTGAAAGTCGGCACCGGGGAGCTGTTTTTT
TRBD2	TRBJ2-7	many	TRBV6-2/TRBV6-3	CASSYGSGDSYEQYF	TGTGCCAGCAGTTATGGGAGCGGGGACTCCTACGAGCAGTACTTC
TRBD1	TRBJ2-3	many	TRBV28	CASSIQGYTQYF	TGTGCCAGCAGTATACAGGGGTATACGCAGTATTTT
NA	TRBJ1-4	many	TRBV12-3/TRBV12-4	CASSLTEEKLFF	TGTGCCAGCAGTTTAACTGAAGAAAAACTGTTTTTT
TRBD2	TRBJ2-1	many	TRBV20-1	CSARDRGLAGYNEQFF	TGCAGTGCTAGAGATAGAGGACTAGCGGGATACAATGAGCAGTTCTTC
NA	TRBJ2-7	many	TRBV7-3	CASSLFGGELYEQYF	TGTGCCAGCAGCTTATTCGGGGGAGAATTGTACGAGCAGTACTTC
NA	TRBJ2-6	many	TRBV28	CASSLIGSGANVLTF	TGTGCCAGCAGTTTAATTGGCTCTGGGGCCAACGTCCTGACTTTC
TRBD1	TRBJ2-1	many	TRBV24-1	CATSDPGQLNNEQFF	TGTGCCACCAGTGATCCGGGACAGTTAAACAATGAGCAGTTCTTC
NA	TRBJ2-7	many	TRBV10-3	CASTPERLSYEQYF	TGTGCCTCCACCCCCGAGCGCCTCTCCTACGAGCAGTACTTC
NA	TRBJ2-3	many	TRBV5-1	CASSFFTDTQYF	TGCGCCAGCAGCTTTTTCACAGATACGCAGTATTTT
TRBD1	TRBJ2-7	many	TRBV29-1	CSALTQGDWYEQYF	TGCAGCGCCTTAACCCAGGGGGATTGGTACGAGCAGTACTTC